This T cell receptor (beta chain) emerged from a study of OX40 agonist ivuxolimab in advanced cancers. Comments on this clone: Its specificity is unknown.

Overall study findings and caveats: Expanded clones were, on average, more numerous among CD8+ T cells than CD4+. Part of the nonresponder group also had normalized T-cell clonal expansion that was low. Doses of 0.1 to 3.0 mg/kg were accompanied by clonal expansion of CD4+ and CD8+ blood T cells by week 6.

Using immunoSEQ multiplex PCR, the repertoire was profiled, and TCRdb retains in-frame clones only, with some absent. Of 50,000 to 65,000 clones listed, around 81% are singletons. The V gene end was trimmed by 3 bases and the J gene end by 3 bases; junction bases not matched to a gene: 4. The germline gives CDR1 LGHNA, CDR2 YSLEER. This CDR3 has 16 residues. The sequences come from CD4+ or CD8+ T cells sorted from blood, collected in a trial of the OX40 agonist ivuxolimab. This chain joins TRBV4-3 and TRBJ2-2, with TRBD1 matching 10 bases. This clonotype was obtained from an adult with an advanced solid tumor such as melanoma, head and neck, liver or kidney cancer. The CDR3 nucleotides read TGCGCCAGCAGCCAGGGACAGGGGTCCGACACCGGGGAGCTGTTTTTT. Translating it yields CASSQGQGSDTGELFF.